The 5 T cell receptor beta chains presented below share a single source sample, sequenced in a study of T cells after yellow fever vaccination (dated by TCRdb to between 2017 and 2020). The library was prepared using 5' RACE. The data were produced on an Illumina NovaSeq 6000. TCRdb's own reprocessing of the public reads used fastp at Q25 and MiXCR and kept productive beta chains. Rows merge per CDR3 protein into single entries with the most common DNA and genes. In this sample the table shows 150,000 to 200,000 distinct CDR3 sequences, around 10% of which occur a single time. The ten top clones hold 35% to 40% of the sample. Per the publication, the treatment or condition label means: live attenuated yellow fever vaccine strain. Sample: CD8+ T cells sorted from PBMCs, taken 15 days after the yellow fever booster vaccination. The receptors were gathered from a man aged 18-30 years who received the YFV17D yellow fever vaccine.

The J gene is TRBJ1-2, the V gene TRBV29-1; 7 nucleotides agree with TRBD1. The CDR3 sequence is 18 residues long. CDR1 SQVTM and CDR2 ANQGSEA come from the germline V gene. The V gene end was trimmed by 0 bases and the J gene end by 6 bases; junction bases not matched to a gene: 19. The CDR3 region is CSVEDRVLSDRVPDGYTF. CDR3 nucleotide sequence: TGCAGCGTTGAAGATCGGGTCTTGTCCGACAGGGTACCGGATGGCTACACCTTC.

This clonotype has just a few counts. CDR3 region: CASSSTTRWEGEQYV. The CDR3 bases are TGTGCCAGCAGCTCAACAACTCGTTGGGAAGGCGAGCAGTACGTC. The chain employs TRBV11-2 and TRBJ2-7; unclear D gene. CDR1 and CDR2 from the germline V gene are SGHAT and FQNNGV. This CDR3 has 15 amino acids. V lost 4 bases to trimming and J lost 6 bases, with 19 bases between them.

This clonotype was recorded many times. J is TRBJ2-1 and V is TRBV4-2; D perhaps matches TRBD1 (5 bases). The CDR3 length is 15 residues. The germline gives CDR1 LGHNA, CDR2 YNFKEQ. Deletions cut 9 bases from V and 0 bases from J, with 15 bases between. Written as DNA, the CDR3 is TGTGCCAGTGGGCAGGGATCCCTCTCCTACAATGAGCAGTTCTTC. Amino acids: CASGQGSLSYNEQFF.

V usage is TRBV5-8 and J usage is TRBJ2-5; D tentatively fits TRBD1 or TRBD2 (6 bases each). This CDR3 region has 17 residues. Germline V gene lookup returns CDR1 SGHTS and CDR2 YDEGEE. The ends were cut back, 4 bases at V and 5 bases at J, with 24 bases in the middle. In nucleotides, the CDR3 is TGTGCCAGCAGCCCTACAGGGAGGAAGGTGACGGGGGAGACCCAGTACTTC. Translated: CASSPTGRKVTGETQYF. The whole variable domain, filled in from reference TRBV5-8 and TRBJ2-5, reads EAGVTQSPTHLIKTRGQQATLRCSPISGHTSVYWYQQALGLGLQFLLWYDEGEERNRGNFPPRFSGRQFPNYSSELNVNALELEDSALYLCASSPTGRKVTGETQYFGPGTRLLVL.

This clonotype was seen many times. This sequence joins TRBV10-2 and TRBJ2-3; D remains unclear. This CDR3 region has 15 residues. Trimming stripped 3 bases from V and 4 bases from J, with 14 bases between. Germline loops: CDR1 WSHSY, CDR2 SAAADI. In nucleotides, the CDR3 is TGCGCCAGCAGTGATCCGTTCAAACACCCAGATACGCAGTATTTT. Translating it yields CASSDPFKHPDTQYF.